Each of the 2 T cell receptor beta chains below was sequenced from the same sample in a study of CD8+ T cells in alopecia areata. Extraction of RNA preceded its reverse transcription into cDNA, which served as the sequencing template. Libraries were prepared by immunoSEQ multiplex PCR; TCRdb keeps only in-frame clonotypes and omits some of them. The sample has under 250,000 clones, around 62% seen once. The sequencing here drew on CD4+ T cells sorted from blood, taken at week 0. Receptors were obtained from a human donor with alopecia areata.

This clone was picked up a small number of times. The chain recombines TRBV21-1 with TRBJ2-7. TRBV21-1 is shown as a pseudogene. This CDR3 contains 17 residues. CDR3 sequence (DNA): TGTGCCAGCAGCAAAGAGGAGGGGGGAGGACCCCCCTCCGAGCAGTACTTC. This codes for CASSKEEGGGPPSEQYF.

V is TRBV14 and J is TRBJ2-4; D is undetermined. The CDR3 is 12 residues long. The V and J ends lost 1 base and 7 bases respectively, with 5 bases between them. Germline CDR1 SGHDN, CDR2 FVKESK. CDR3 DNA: TGTGCCAGCAGCCAAGGACCCAACATTCAGTACTTC. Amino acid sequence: CASSQGPNIQYF.